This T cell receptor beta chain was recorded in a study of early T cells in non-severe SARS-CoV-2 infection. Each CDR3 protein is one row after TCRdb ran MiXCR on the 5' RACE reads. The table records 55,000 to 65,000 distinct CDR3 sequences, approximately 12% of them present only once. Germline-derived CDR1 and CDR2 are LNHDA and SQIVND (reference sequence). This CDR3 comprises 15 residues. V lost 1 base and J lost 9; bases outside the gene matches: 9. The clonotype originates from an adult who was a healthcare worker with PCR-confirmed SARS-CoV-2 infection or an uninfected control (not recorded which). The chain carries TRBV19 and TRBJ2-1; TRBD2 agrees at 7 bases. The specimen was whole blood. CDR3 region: CASSIGQAGAIEQFF. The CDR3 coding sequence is TGTGCCAGTAGTATAGGTCAGGCGGGAGCCATTGAGCAGTTCTTC.